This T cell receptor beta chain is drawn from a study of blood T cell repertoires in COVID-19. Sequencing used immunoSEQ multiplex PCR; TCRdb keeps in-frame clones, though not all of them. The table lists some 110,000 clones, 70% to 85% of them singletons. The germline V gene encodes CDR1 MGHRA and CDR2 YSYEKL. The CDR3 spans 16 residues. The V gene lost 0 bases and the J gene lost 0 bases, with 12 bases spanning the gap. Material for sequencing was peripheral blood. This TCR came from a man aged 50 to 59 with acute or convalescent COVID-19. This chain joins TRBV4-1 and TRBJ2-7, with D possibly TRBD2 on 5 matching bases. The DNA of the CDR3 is TGCGCCAGCAGCCAAGATATAAGCGGACCCTCCTACGAGCAGTACTTC. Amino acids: CASSQDISGPSYEQYF.